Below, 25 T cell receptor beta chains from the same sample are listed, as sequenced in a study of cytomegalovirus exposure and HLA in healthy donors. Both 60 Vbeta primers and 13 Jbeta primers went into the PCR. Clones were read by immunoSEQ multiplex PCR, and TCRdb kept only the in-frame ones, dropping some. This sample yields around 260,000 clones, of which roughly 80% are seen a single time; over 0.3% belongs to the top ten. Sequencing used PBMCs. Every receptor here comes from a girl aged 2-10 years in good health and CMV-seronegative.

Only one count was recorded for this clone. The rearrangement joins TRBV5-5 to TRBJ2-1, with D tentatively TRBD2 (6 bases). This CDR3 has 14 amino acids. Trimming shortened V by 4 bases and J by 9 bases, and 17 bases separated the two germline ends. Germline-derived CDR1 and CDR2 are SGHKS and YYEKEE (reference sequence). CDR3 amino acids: CASSLGLPFVEQFF. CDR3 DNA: TGTGCCAGCAGCCTGGGACTCCCCTTCGTTGAGCAGTTCTTC. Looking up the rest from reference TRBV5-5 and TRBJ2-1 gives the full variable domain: DAGVTQSPTHLIKTRGQQVTLRCSPISGHKSVSWYQQVLGQGPQFIFQYYEKEERGRGNFPDRFSARQFPNYSSELNVNALLLGDSALYLCASSLGLPFVEQFFGPGTRLTVL.

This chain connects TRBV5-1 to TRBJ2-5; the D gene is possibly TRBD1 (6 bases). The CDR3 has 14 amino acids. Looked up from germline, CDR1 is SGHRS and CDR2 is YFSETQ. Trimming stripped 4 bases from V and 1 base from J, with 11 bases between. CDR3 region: CASSIGTRQETQYF. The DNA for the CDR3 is TGCGCCAGCAGCATCGGGACACGCCAAGAGACCCAGTACTTC.

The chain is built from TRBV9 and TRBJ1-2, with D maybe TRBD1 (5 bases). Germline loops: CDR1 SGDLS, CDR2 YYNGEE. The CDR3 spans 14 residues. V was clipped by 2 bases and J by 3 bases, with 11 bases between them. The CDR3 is CASSVLGGDYGYTF. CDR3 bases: TGTGCCAGCAGCGTTTTGGGGGGGGACTATGGCTACACCTTC. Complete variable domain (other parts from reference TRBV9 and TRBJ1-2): DSGVTQTPKHLITATGQRVTLRCSPRSGDLSVYWYQQSLDQGLQFLIQYYNGEERAKGNILERFSAQQFPDLHSELNLSSLELGDSALYFCASSVLGGDYGYTFGSGTRLTVV.

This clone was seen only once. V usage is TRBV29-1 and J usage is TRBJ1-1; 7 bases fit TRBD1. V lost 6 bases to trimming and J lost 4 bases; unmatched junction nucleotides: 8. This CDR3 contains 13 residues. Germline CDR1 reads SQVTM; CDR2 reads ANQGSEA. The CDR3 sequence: CSVDDRVGTEAFF. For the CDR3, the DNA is TGCAGCGTCGATGACAGGGTCGGCACTGAAGCTTTCTTT.

The CDR3 here is CASSSDRALSPLHF. As DNA, the CDR3 is TGCGCCAGCAGCTCGGACAGGGCTCTGTCACCCCTCCACTTT. The chain is built from TRBV5-1 and TRBJ1-6, with 8 bases that match TRBD1. The trim removed 3 bases at V and 10 bases at J, leaving 6 bases unmatched. CDR1 and CDR2 from the germline V gene are SGHRS and YFSETQ. The CDR3 runs to 14 residues.

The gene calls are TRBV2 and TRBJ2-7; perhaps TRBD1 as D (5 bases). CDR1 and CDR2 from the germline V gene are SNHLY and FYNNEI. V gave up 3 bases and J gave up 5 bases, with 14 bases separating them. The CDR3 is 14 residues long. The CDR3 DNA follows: TGTGCCAGCAGTGAGGTCAGGGTACAGGACGAGCAGTACTTC. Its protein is CASSEVRVQDEQYF.

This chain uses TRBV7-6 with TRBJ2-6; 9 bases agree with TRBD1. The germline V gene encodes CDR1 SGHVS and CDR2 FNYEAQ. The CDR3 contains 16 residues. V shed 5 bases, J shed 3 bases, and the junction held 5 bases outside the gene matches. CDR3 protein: CASSIDRGFGANVLTF. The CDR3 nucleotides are TGTGCCAGCAGCATTGACAGGGGGTTTGGGGCCAACGTCCTGACTTTC.

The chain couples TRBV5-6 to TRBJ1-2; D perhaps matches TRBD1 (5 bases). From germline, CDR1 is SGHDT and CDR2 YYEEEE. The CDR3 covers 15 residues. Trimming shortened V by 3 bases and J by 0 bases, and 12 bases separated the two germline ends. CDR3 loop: CASSWRQRTNYGYTF. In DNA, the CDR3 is TGTGCCAGCAGCTGGAGACAGCGAACTAACTATGGCTACACCTTC.

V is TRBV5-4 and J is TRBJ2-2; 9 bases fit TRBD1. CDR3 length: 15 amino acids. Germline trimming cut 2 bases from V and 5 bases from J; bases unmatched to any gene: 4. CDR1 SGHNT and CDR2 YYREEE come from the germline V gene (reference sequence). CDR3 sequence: CASSFLTGGTGELFF. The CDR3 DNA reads TGTGCCAGCAGCTTTTTGACAGGGGGTACCGGGGAGCTGTTTTTT.

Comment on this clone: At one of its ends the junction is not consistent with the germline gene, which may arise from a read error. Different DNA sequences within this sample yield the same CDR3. CDR3 nucleotide sequence: TGTGCCAGCAGTGAATGGATACAGGGGTCGAATCAGCCCCAACATTTT. Its protein product is CASSEWIQGSNQPQHF. The V gene is TRBV2, the J gene TRBJ1-5; TRBD1 agrees at 7 bases. This CDR3 comprises 16 residues. The germline gives CDR1 SNHLY, CDR2 FYNNEI.

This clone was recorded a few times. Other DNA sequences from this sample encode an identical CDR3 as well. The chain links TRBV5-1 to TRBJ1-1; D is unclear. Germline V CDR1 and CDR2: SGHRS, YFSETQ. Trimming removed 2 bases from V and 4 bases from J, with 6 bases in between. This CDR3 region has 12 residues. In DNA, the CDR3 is TGCGCCAGCAGCTTTACTGGCACTGAAGCTTTCTTT. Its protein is CASSFTGTEAFF.

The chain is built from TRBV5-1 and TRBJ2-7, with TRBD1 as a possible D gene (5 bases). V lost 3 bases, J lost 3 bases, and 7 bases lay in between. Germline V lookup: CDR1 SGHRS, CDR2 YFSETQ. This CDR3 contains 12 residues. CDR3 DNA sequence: TGCGCCAGCAGCTCCACAGGCTACGAGCAGTACTTC. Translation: CASSSTGYEQYF.

CDR3 coding DNA: TGTGCCAGCAGTCCTCCGGGGGGAGGGGACGGCTACACCTTC. This gives the protein CASSPPGGGDGYTF. The chain combines TRBV27 with TRBJ1-2; possible D gene TRBD1, 5 bases. This CDR3 spans 14 amino acids. Looked up from germline, CDR1 is MNHEY and CDR2 is SMNVEV (reference sequence). Trimming pared 5 bases from V and 8 bases from J, leaving 18 bases between.

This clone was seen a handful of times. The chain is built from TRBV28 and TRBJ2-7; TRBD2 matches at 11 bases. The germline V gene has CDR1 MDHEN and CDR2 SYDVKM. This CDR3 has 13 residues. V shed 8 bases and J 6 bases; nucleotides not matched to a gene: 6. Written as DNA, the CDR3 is TGTGCCAGCCAGCTAGCGGGAGGCCCCGAGCAGTACTTC. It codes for CASQLAGGPEQYF.

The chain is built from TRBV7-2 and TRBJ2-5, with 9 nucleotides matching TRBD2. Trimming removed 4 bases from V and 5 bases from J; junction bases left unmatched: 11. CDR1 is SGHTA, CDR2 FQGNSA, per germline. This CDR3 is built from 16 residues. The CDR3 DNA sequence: TGTGCCAGCAGCTGGAGTACCGGGACTAGCAGGGAGACCCAGTACTTC. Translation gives CASSWSTGTSRETQYF.

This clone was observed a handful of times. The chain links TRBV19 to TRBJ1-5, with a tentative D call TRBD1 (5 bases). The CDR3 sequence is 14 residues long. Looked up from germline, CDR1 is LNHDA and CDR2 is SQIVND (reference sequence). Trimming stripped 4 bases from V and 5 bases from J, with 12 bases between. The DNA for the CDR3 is TGTGCCAGTAGTACTCAGGGTAGTTATCAGCCCCAGCATTTT. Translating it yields CASSTQGSYQPQHF.

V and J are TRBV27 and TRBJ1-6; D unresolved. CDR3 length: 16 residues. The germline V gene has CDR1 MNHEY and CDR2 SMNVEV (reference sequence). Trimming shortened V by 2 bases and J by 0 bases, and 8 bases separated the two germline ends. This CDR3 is CASSLSVSSYNSPLHF. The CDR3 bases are TGTGCCAGCAGTTTAAGTGTTAGCTCCTATAATTCACCCCTCCACTTT.

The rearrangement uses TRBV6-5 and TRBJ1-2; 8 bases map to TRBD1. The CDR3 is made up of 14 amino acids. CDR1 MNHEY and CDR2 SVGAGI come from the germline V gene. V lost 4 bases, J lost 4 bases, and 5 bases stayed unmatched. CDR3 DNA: TGTGCCAGCAGTTCCGGGACAGGTCGCTATGGCTACACCTTC. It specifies CASSSGTGRYGYTF.

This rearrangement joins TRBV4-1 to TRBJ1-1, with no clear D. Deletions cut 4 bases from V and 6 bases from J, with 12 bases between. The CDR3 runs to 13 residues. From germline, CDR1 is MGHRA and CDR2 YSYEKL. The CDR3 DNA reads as TGCGCCAGCAGCCCTTTAGAGTATGCTGAAGCTTTCTTT. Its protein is CASSPLEYAEAFF.

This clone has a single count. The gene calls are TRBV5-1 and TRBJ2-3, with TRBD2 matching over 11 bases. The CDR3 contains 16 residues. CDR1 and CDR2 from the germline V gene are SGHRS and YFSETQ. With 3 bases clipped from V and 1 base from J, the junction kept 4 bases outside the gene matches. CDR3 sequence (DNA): TGCGCCAGCAGCTCGGGACTAGCGGAGGGCACAGATACGCAGTATTTT. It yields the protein CASSSGLAEGTDTQYF.

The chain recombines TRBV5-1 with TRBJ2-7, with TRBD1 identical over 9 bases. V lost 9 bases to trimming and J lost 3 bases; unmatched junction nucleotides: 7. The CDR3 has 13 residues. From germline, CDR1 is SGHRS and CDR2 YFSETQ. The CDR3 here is CATAQGAGYEQYF. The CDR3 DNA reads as TGCGCCACCGCACAGGGGGCGGGCTACGAGCAGTACTTC.

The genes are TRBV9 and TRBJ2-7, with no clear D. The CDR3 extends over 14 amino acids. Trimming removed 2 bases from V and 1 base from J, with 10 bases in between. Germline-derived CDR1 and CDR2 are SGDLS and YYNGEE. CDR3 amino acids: CASSVSGASYEQYF. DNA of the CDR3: TGTGCCAGCAGCGTGTCAGGCGCTTCCTACGAGCAGTACTTC.

The CDR3 bases are TGTGCCAGCAGCCGACTGAAATACTATGGCTACACCTTC. It translates to CASSRLKYYGYTF. The chain recombines TRBV6-5 with TRBJ1-2, with D unresolved. This CDR3 is 13 amino acids long. V was cut by 6 bases and J by 3 bases, with 11 bases left in between. Germline V gives CDR1 MNHEY, CDR2 SVGAGI.

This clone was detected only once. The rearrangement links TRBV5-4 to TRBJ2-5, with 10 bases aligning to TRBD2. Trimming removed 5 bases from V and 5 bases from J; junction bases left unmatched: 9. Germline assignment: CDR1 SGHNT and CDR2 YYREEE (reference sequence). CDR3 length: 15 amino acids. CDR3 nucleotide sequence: TGTGCCAGCAGTCCCAGCGGGGGGGCCCGGGAGACCCAGTACTTC. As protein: CASSPSGGARETQYF.

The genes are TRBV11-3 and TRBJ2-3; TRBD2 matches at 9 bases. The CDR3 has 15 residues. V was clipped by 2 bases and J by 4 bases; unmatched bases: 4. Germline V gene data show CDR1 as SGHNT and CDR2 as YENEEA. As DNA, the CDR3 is TGTGCCAGCAGCTTAAGGCGGGGGGGTCCAGATACGCAGTATTTT. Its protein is CASSLRRGGPDTQYF.